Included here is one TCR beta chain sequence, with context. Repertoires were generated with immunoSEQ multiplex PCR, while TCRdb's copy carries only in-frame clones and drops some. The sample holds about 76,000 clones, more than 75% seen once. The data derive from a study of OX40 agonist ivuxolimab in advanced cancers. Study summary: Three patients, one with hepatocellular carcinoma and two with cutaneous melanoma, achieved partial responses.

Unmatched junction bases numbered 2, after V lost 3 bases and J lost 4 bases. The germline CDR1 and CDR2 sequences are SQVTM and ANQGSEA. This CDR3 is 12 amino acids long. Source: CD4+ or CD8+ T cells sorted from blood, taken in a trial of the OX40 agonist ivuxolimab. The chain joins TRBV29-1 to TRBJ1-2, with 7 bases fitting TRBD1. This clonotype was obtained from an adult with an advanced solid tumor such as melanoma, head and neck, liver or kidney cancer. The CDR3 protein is CSVDGTAYGYTF. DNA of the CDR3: TGCAGCGTTGACGGGACAGCCTATGGCTACACCTTC. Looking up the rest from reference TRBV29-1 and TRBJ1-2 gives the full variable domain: SAVISQKPSRDICQRGTSLTIQCQVDSQVTMMFWYRQQPGQSLTLIATANQGSEATYESGFVIDKFPISRPNLTFSTLTVSNMSPEDSSIYLCSVDGTAYGYTFGSGTRLTVV.